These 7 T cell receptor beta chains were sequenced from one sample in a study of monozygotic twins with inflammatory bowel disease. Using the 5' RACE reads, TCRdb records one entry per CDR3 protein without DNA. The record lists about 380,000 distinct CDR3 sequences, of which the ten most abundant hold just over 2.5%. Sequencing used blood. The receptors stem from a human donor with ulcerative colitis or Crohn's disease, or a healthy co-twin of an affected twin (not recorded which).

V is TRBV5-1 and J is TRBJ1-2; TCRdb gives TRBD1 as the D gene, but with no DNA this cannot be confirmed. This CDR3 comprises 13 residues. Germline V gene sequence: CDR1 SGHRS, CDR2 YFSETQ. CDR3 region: CASSFRRGYGYTF.

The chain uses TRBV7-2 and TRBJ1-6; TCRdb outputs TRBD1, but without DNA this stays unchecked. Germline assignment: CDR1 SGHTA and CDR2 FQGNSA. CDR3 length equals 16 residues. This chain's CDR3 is CASSLGASSYNSPLHF. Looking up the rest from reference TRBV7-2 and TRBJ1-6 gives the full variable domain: GAGVSQSPSNKVTEKGKDVELRCDPISGHTALYWYRQSLGQGLEFLIYFQGNSAPDKSGLPSDRFSAERTGGSVSTLTIQRTQQEDSAVYLCASSLGASSYNSPLHFGNGTRLTVT.

The CDR3 spells CASSSDISSTDTQYF. The gene calls are TRBV5-1 and TRBJ2-3. The V gene's germline CDR1 is SGHRS and CDR2 YFSETQ. The CDR3 sequence is 15 residues long.

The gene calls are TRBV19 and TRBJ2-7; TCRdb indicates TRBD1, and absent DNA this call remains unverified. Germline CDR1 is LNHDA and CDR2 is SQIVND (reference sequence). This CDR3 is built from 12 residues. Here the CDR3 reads CASSSGRYEQYF.

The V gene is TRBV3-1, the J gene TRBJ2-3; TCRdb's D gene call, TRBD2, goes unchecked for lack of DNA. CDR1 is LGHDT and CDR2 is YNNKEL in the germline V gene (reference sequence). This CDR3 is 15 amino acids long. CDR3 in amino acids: CASSQGGGATDTQYF.

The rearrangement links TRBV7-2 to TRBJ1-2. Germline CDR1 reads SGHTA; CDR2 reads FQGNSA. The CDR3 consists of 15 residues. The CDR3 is CASSLDRGREGGYTF. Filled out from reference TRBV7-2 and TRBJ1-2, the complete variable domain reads GAGVSQSPSNKVTEKGKDVELRCDPISGHTALYWYRQSLGQGLEFLIYFQGNSAPDKSGLPSDRFSAERTGGSVSTLTIQRTQQEDSAVYLCASSLDRGREGGYTFGSGTRLTVV.

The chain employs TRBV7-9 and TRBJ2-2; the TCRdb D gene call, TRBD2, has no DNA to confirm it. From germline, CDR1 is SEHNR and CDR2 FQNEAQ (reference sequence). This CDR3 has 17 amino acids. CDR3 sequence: CASSWGTSGEYTGELFF. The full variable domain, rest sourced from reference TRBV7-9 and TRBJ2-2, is DTGVSQNPRHKITKRGQNVTFRCDPISEHNRLYWYRQTLGQGPEFLTYFQNEAQLEKSRLLSDRFSAERPKGSFSTLEIQRTEQGDSAMYLCASSWGTSGEYTGELFFGEGSRLTVL.